The 11 T cell receptor beta chains in this list originate from one sample, sequenced in a study of blood T cells in healthy people across ages. Together with a sample-barcoded 5' primer, a J-beta primer mix was included in a second PCR lasting about 7 to 11 cycles. One entry per CDR3 protein results from TCRdb running MiXCR on the 5' RACE reads. The sample has some 900,000 distinct CDR3 sequences, approximately 49% seen once; the top ten hold around 15%. The sequencing sample was made of blood. Receptors originate from a man younger than 45 in good health.

This clonotype was found a few times. The chain employs TRBV3-1 and TRBJ2-7; D remains ambiguous. The tail of the sequence fits TRBJ2-5 better, so the J call may be wrong. This CDR3 has 13 amino acids. Looked up from germline, CDR1 is LGHDT and CDR2 is YNNKEL (reference sequence). The CDR3 loop is CASSQDWKETQYF. In nucleotides, the CDR3 is TGTGCCAGCAGCCAAGATTGGAAAGAGACCCAGTACTTC.

The gene calls are TRBV7-6 and TRBJ2-3; D may be TRBD2 (6 bases). CDR1 is SGHVS and CDR2 is FNYEAQ in the germline V gene. The V gene lost 5 bases and the J gene lost 4 bases, with 22 bases spanning the gap. The length of the CDR3 is 17 residues. CDR3 protein: CASSLSPPSVAADTQYF. The CDR3 region has the DNA TGTGCCAGCAGCCTCTCCCCACCTAGCGTTGCAGCAGATACGCAGTATTTT.

This rearrangement joins TRBV20-1 to TRBJ1-2; no clear D gene. Germline CDR1 is DFQATT and CDR2 is SNEGSKA (reference sequence). With 6 bases removed from V and 4 bases from J, the gap between germline ends came to 15 bases. The CDR3 is 13 amino acids. The CDR3: CSAPPRVFYGYTF. In DNA form, the CDR3 reads TGCAGTGCACCGCCAAGGGTGTTCTATGGCTACACCTTC.

This clonotype was seen a handful of times. V and J are TRBV7-9 and TRBJ2-7; the match to TRBD1 covers 8 bases. In germline, CDR1 is SEHNR, CDR2 FQNEAQ (reference sequence). The CDR3 length is 14 residues. With V trimmed by 5 bases and J by 4 bases, 7 bases remained unmatched. The CDR3 DNA is TGTGCCAGCAGCCTCCTGGACAGGGCTTACGAGCAGTACTTC. This encodes CASSLLDRAYEQYF.

This sequence joins TRBV29-1 and TRBJ2-7; 7 bases map to TRBD2. Germline V lookup: CDR1 SQVTM, CDR2 ANQGSEA. This CDR3 comprises 15 residues. V dropped 4 bases and J dropped 4; count of bases not matched to a gene: 13. CDR3: CSVVGASGLIYEQYF. The CDR3 region has the DNA TGCAGCGTTGTTGGGGCTAGCGGTTTGATTTACGAGCAGTACTTC.

V and J are TRBV7-9 and TRBJ2-3; perhaps TRBD2 as D (5 bases). Germline CDR1 reads SEHNR; CDR2 reads FQNEAQ (reference sequence). Trimming removed 2 bases from V and 2 bases from J, with 11 bases in between. This CDR3 region has 15 residues. The CDR3 region has the DNA TGTGCCAGCAGCTTAAGACGAGCGGACACAGATACGCAGTATTTT. It specifies CASSLRRADTDTQYF.

The chain combines TRBV2 with TRBJ2-7; the D is unclear. With 7 bases removed from V and 7 bases from J, the gap between germline ends came to 11 bases. Germline V gene sequence: CDR1 SNHLY, CDR2 FYNNEI. This CDR3 spans 11 amino acids. Written as DNA, the CDR3 is TGTGCCAGCACCAAAAAAGTAGAGCAGTACTTC. It codes for CASTKKVEQYF.

Only a few counts were recorded for this clonotype. The chain has TRBV15 and TRBJ1-4; weak D call: TRBD1 (5 bases). Trimming shortened V by 3 bases and J by 8 bases, and 13 bases separated the two germline ends. The CDR3 is 14 amino acids. CDR1 is LNHNV, CDR2 YYDKDF, per germline (reference sequence). The CDR3: CATSRDLGDEKLFF. CDR3 nucleotides: TGTGCCACCAGCAGGGACCTGGGGGACGAAAAACTGTTTTTT.

The genes are TRBV10-2 and TRBJ2-3; 11 bases map to TRBD1. This CDR3 contains 15 residues. The germline CDR1 and CDR2 sequences are WSHSY and SAAADI. Trimming cost V 6 bases and J 3 bases; bases outside gene matches: 5. The CDR3 sequence is CASRVGQGETDTQYF. The CDR3 DNA sequence: TGCGCCAGCAGGGTGGGACAGGGGGAGACAGATACGCAGTATTTT.

This clonotype was counted only a few times. CDR3 residues: CASSFGEETQYF. The CDR3 DNA follows: TGTGCCAGCAGTTTCGGGGAAGAGACCCAGTACTTC. The gene calls are TRBV12-3 or TRBV12-4 and TRBJ2-5, with a possible D match to TRBD2 (5 bases). V was clipped by 3 bases and J by 3 bases, with 5 bases between them. The CDR3 loop spans 12 amino acids.

V usage is TRBV29-1 and J usage is TRBJ2-1; 10 positions agree with TRBD2. Germline loops: CDR1 SQVTM, CDR2 ANQGSEA. The CDR3 runs to 16 residues. V was clipped by 1 base and J by 7 bases; unmatched bases: 10. The CDR3 protein is CSVEVSISGRVNEQFF. The CDR3 nucleotides are TGCAGCGTTGAAGTTTCCATAAGCGGGAGGGTTAATGAGCAGTTCTTC.